These 20 T cell receptor beta chains were sequenced from one sample in a study of CD8 T cells in Susac syndrome. RNA amounts of roughly 0.45 to 1 ug underwent reverse transcription with random hexamers. TCRdb used MiXCR to reprocess the immunoSEQ multiplex PCR reads, holding one entry per CDR3 protein. The repertoire holds approximately 75,000 distinct CDR3 sequences, with about 95% as singletons. The sequenced sample was CD8+ T cells from PBMCs. The source of these receptors is a human donor in good health.

The V gene is TRBV3-1, the J gene TRBJ2-7; D perhaps matches TRBD1 (5 bases). The CDR3 extends over 16 amino acids. Germline values: CDR1 LGHDT, CDR2 YNNKEL (reference sequence). Trimming pared 0 bases from V and 6 bases from J, leaving 18 bases between. This CDR3 reads CASSQDPGIGSGEQYV. The CDR3 DNA reads TGTGCCAGCAGCCAAGATCCAGGGATCGGCTCGGGCGAGCAGTACGTC.

The rearrangement links TRBV5-4 to TRBJ2-5, with 15 nucleotides matching TRBD2. Germline V CDR1 and CDR2: SGHNT, YYREEE (reference sequence). The trim removed 5 bases at V and 9 bases at J, leaving 17 bases unmatched. The CDR3 consists of 18 residues. The CDR3: CASRSGLAGGPPRSAQYF. DNA for the CDR3: TGTGCCAGCAGGTCGGGACTAGCGGGGGGCCCCCCTCGGTCGGCCCAGTACTTC.

J is TRBJ2-1 and V is TRBV28, with no clear D. This CDR3 comprises 8 residues. Germline CDR1 MDHEN, CDR2 SYDVKM. Trimming removed 6 bases from V and 16 bases from J, with 7 bases in between. The CDR3 DNA is TGTGCCAGCAGCGCGGCCTTCTTC. Encoded protein: CASSAAFF.

The J gene is TRBJ2-2, the V gene TRBV9; D perhaps matches TRBD2 (6 bases). The CDR3 length is 15 residues. Germline assignment: CDR1 SGDLS and CDR2 YYNGEE. V was trimmed by 2 bases and J by 8 bases, leaving 16 bases between them. The CDR3 DNA sequence: TGTGCCAGCAGCGTTGGGGGGTTCCCTTCTGGGGAGCTGTTTTTT. This sequence encodes CASSVGGFPSGELFF. Based on the CDR3 plus reference TRBV9 and TRBJ2-2, the full variable domain is DSGVTQTPKHLITATGQRVTLRCSPRSGDLSVYWYQQSLDQGLQFLIQYYNGEERAKGNILERFSAQQFPDLHSELNLSSLELGDSALYFCASSVGGFPSGELFFGEGSRLTVL.

The chain joins TRBV7-6 to TRBJ2-2; weak D call: TRBD2 (5 bases). The germline V and J ends were trimmed by 3 bases and 3 bases, with 11 bases remaining between them. CDR3 size: 15 residues. Looked up from germline, CDR1 is SGHVS and CDR2 is FNYEAQ. This CDR3 reads CASSFRGSDTGELFF. The CDR3 DNA reads as TGTGCCAGCAGCTTCCGGGGATCCGACACCGGGGAGCTGTTTTTT.

The V gene is TRBV27, the J gene TRBJ2-1; 7 nucleotides align to TRBD1. V shed 5 bases and J 9 bases; nucleotides not matched to a gene: 10. The CDR3 runs to 14 residues. The germline V gene encodes CDR1 MNHEY and CDR2 SMNVEV (reference sequence). CDR3 DNA sequence: TGTGCCAGCAGTCCCCTCGGGGCAGGGGGTGAGCAGTTCTTC. Protein: CASSPLGAGGEQFF.

The V and J genes are TRBV10-3 and TRBJ2-3; no firm D call. Trimming took 2 bases from V and 0 from J, leaving 9 bases between them. The CDR3 consists of 15 residues. Germline V lookup: CDR1 ENHRY, CDR2 SYGVKD. CDR3 nucleotide sequence: TGTGCCATCAGTGAGGAACAAGCCAGCACAGATACGCAGTATTTT. Translation: CAISEEQASTDTQYF.

The genes are TRBV29-1 and TRBJ1-1; a possible D gene is TRBD1 (5 bases). The CDR3 is 12 residues long. Trimming pared 7 bases from V and 6 bases from J, leaving 15 bases between. Germline V gives CDR1 SQVTM, CDR2 ANQGSEA. The CDR3 protein is CSAHGGRSEAFF. In DNA, the CDR3 is TGCAGCGCGCACGGGGGAAGGTCTGAAGCTTTCTTT. Complete variable domain (other parts from reference TRBV29-1 and TRBJ1-1): SAVISQKPSRDICQRGTSLTIQCQVDSQVTMMFWYRQQPGQSLTLIATANQGSEATYESGFVIDKFPISRPNLTFSTLTVSNMSPEDSSIYLCSAHGGRSEAFFGQGTRLTVV.

The gene calls are TRBV6-5 and TRBJ2-5; 10 nucleotides agree with TRBD1. J lost 5 bases, V lost 8 bases, and 2 bases had no gene match. The germline gives CDR1 MNHEY, CDR2 SVGAGI. There are 12 residues in the CDR3. The CDR3 nucleotides read TGTGCCAGCGGACAGGGGGAGGAGACCCAGTACTTC. This codes for CASGQGEETQYF.

The chain joins TRBV4-1 to TRBJ1-5, with TRBD1 matching 9 bases. The CDR3 sequence is 15 residues long. V lost 0 bases, J lost 5 bases, and 2 bases stayed unmatched. Germline V lookup: CDR1 MGHRA, CDR2 YSYEKL. The CDR3 loop is CASSQEGQGHQPQHF. For the CDR3, the DNA is TGCGCCAGCAGCCAAGAGGGACAGGGCCATCAGCCCCAGCATTTT.

The chain joins TRBV9 to TRBJ2-7, with D perhaps assigned TRBD1 or TRBD2 (5 bases each). The length of the CDR3 is 14 residues. In germline, CDR1 is SGDLS, CDR2 YYNGEE. Trimming removed 5 bases at V and 5 bases at J, with 17 bases between. CDR3 sequence reads: CASSTGPEQDEQYF. DNA for the CDR3: TGTGCCAGCAGTACGGGACCGGAGCAGGACGAGCAGTACTTC.

The CDR3 loop reads CASSLDLHPEAFF. The CDR3 DNA follows: TGTGCCAGCAGCTTAGACCTACACCCTGAAGCTTTCTTT. The chain uses TRBV7-9 and TRBJ1-1; no definite D call. Germline-derived CDR1 and CDR2 are SEHNR and FQNEAQ (reference sequence). Trimming shortened V by 1 base and J by 6 bases, and 9 bases separated the two germline ends. This CDR3 spans 13 amino acids.

The chain carries TRBV3-1 and TRBJ2-2, with 7 bases fitting TRBD1. Germline values: CDR1 LGHDT, CDR2 YNNKEL (reference sequence). The V gene end was trimmed by 1 base and the J gene end by 7 bases; junction bases not matched to a gene: 3. The CDR3 consists of 14 residues. This chain's CDR3 is CASSQAGGGGELFF. The CDR3 DNA is TGTGCCAGCAGCCAAGCAGGGGGTGGCGGGGAGCTGTTTTTT.

The V call is TRBV6-5, the J call TRBJ2-2, with D maybe TRBD1 (6 bases). Trimming took off 2 bases at V and 5 bases at J, with 6 bases between the two ends. The CDR3 covers 13 residues. Per the germline V gene, CDR1 is MNHEY and CDR2 is SVGAGI. The CDR3 sequence is CASSYRGTGELFF. The CDR3 nucleotides read TGTGCCAGCAGTTACAGGGGGACCGGGGAGCTGTTTTTT.

This chain connects TRBV13 to TRBJ1-6, with a weak D call TRBD1 (5 bases). The CDR3 has 14 residues. The germline V gene has CDR1 PRHDT and CDR2 FYEKMQ (reference sequence). The germline V and J ends were trimmed by 2 bases and 7 bases, with 9 bases remaining between them. DNA for the CDR3: TGTGCCAGCAGCTTAACAGGCGAGAATTCACCCCTCCACTTT. Translated: CASSLTGENSPLHF.

The rearrangement joins TRBV7-9 to TRBJ2-2; TRBD1 agrees at 11 bases. CDR1 and CDR2 (germline): SEHNR, FQNEAQ (reference sequence). The V segment lost 5 bases and the J segment 6 bases; nucleotides outside the gene matches: 2. The CDR3 runs to 14 residues. The DNA for the CDR3 is TGTGCCAGCAGCCCGGGACAGGGGGCCGGGGAGCTGTTTTTT. Its translation is CASSPGQGAGELFF.

The CDR3 spells CSVEDAFEGSSVYGYTF. DNA for the CDR3: TGCAGCGTTGAAGATGCGTTTGAGGGTTCCTCCGTCTATGGCTACACCTTC. V gene TRBV29-1 combines with J gene TRBJ1-2, with D hard to call. Trimming shortened V by 0 bases and J by 4 bases, and 21 bases separated the two germline ends. The CDR3 is made up of 17 amino acids. Germline CDR1 is SQVTM and CDR2 is ANQGSEA.

The table lists this clonotype with a count of one. The chain uses TRBV11-2 and TRBJ2-1; D call uncertain. This CDR3 contains 11 residues. Trimming left V 5 bases short and J 6 bases short, with 5 bases between. Germline CDR1 SGHAT, CDR2 FQNNGV. The CDR3 DNA reads TGTGCCAGCAGCAAGAGCAATGAGCAGTTCTTC. This codes for CASSKSNEQFF.

The chain is built from TRBV2 and TRBJ2-2, with D uncertain. The CDR3 length is 14 residues. Between the trimmed V and J ends, which lost 9 bases and 1 base, there was a span of 12 bases. Germline V gene lookup returns CDR1 SNHLY and CDR2 FYNNEI. CDR3 loop: CARTFPRNTGELFF. The CDR3 DNA reads as TGTGCCAGAACGTTCCCACGGAACACCGGGGAGCTGTTTTTT. The entire variable domain, with the rest obtained from reference TRBV2 and TRBJ2-2, is as follows: EPEVTQTPSHQVTQMGQEVILRCVPISNHLYFYWYRQILGQKVEFLVSFYNNEISEKSEIFDDQFSVERPDGSNFTLKIRSTKLEDSAMYFCARTFPRNTGELFFGEGSRLTVL.

The rearrangement joins TRBV4-3 to TRBJ1-6; 10 bases fit TRBD1. After removal of 3 bases from V and 14 bases from J, the junction contained 13 bases not matched to a gene. Germline V gene data show CDR1 as LGHNA and CDR2 as YSLEER. CDR3 length equals 16 residues. DNA of the CDR3: TGCGCCAGCAGCCAGACAACCGGGACAGGGGCTAAGTCCCTCCACTTT. Protein: CASSQTTGTGAKSLHF.